This T cell receptor beta chain was found in a study of blood T cell repertoires in COVID-19. Study as a whole: Acute and convalescent COVID-19 specimens originated in the United States, Italy and Spain. T cells, B-cell-depleted T cells, or PBMCs supplied cDNA or gDNA.

Generated by immunoSEQ multiplex PCR, the TCRdb table keeps only in-frame clones and is missing some. In the table there are 250,000 or so clones, 88% of which are singletons. CDR1 MGHDK and CDR2 SYGVNS come from the germline V gene. CDR3 length: 15 amino acids. Trimming cost V 3 bases and J 0 bases; bases outside gene matches: 4. The TCR sequence derives from a woman aged 25 to 45 with acute or convalescent COVID-19. The sequencing sample was made of peripheral blood. The J gene is TRBJ2-7, the V gene TRBV25-1; 8 bases are a match to TRBD2. The DNA for the CDR3 is TGTGCCAGCAGTGACGGGGGGGCTGGCTCCTACGAGCAGTACTTC. It yields the protein CASSDGGAGSYEQYF.